Each of the 5 T cell receptor beta chains below was sequenced from the same sample in a study of blood T cell repertoires in COVID-19. Clones were read by immunoSEQ multiplex PCR, and TCRdb kept only the in-frame ones, dropping some. The sample carries more than 60,000 clones, 84% recorded once. Sequencing was performed on peripheral blood. The receptors stem from a man in his fifties with acute or convalescent COVID-19.

This clone was found once. The CDR3 region has the DNA TGTGCCAGCAGCTCTCGACAGGGAAGAACAGATACGCAGTATTTT. Amino acid sequence: CASSSRQGRTDTQYF. V is TRBV7-6 and J is TRBJ2-3, with 7 bases that match TRBD1. This CDR3 is 15 amino acids long. Germline V gene data show CDR1 as SGHVS and CDR2 as FNYEAQ. The V gene end was trimmed by 4 bases and the J gene end by 3 bases; junction bases not matched to a gene: 7.

V is TRBV5-4 and J is TRBJ2-5; 7 bases fit TRBD1. The CDR3 length is 16 residues. The J segment lost 1 base and the V segment lost 0 bases, leaving 6 bases of the junction unmatched. Germline V gene lookup returns CDR1 SGHNT and CDR2 YYREEE (reference sequence). The CDR3 coding sequence is TGTGCCAGCAGCTTGGGCGGACAGGCGATCCAAGAGACCCAGTACTTC. It codes for CASSLGGQAIQETQYF. The entire variable domain, with the rest obtained from reference TRBV5-4 and TRBJ2-5, is as follows: ETGVTQSPTHLIKTRGQQVTLRCSSQSGHNTVSWYQQALGQGPQFIFQYYREEENGRGNFPPRFSGLQFPNYSSELNVNALELDDSALYLCASSLGGQAIQETQYFGPGTRLLVL.

This clone was seen only once. The chain combines TRBV30 with TRBJ2-7, with D perhaps matching TRBD2 (5 bases). V lost 3 bases and J lost 1, with 13 bases in between. The CDR3 consists of 14 residues. Per germline, CDR1 GTSNPN and CDR2 SVGIG (reference sequence). This chain's CDR3 is CAWRRGLVSYEQYF. CDR3 in DNA: TGTGCCTGGAGACGAGGGCTTGTATCCTACGAGCAGTACTTC.

The chain carries TRBV19 and TRBJ1-2; 9 positions agree with TRBD1. V lost 0 bases to trimming and J lost 5 bases; unmatched junction nucleotides: 4. From germline, CDR1 is LNHDA and CDR2 SQIVND (reference sequence). The CDR3 runs to 15 residues. CDR3 in amino acids: CASSIDGTGRYGYTF. CDR3 DNA: TGTGCCAGTAGTATAGATGGGACAGGGAGGTATGGCTACACCTTC.

The CDR3 is CASSYGRDRGDQPQHF. DNA of the CDR3: TGTGCCAGCAGTTACGGCCGGGACAGGGGGGATCAGCCCCAGCATTTT. The chain links TRBV6-6 to TRBJ1-5, with 11 bases fitting TRBD1. Looked up from germline, CDR1 is MNHNY and CDR2 is SVGAGI (reference sequence). With V trimmed by 2 bases and J by 5 bases, 5 bases remained unmatched. This CDR3 comprises 16 residues.